The 16 T cell receptor beta chains below were found in one sample sequenced in a study of vaccination and CD4 T cells after COVID-19 (dated 2022 in TCRdb). The library was produced with PCR. TCRdb lists the instrument as Illumina iSeq 100. DNA from cultured CD4+ T cells underwent TCR sequencing with the Oncomine TCR Beta short-read assay at the Johns Hopkins FTIC core. Genomic DNA was extracted from the cultured CD4+ T cells with the QIAamp micro DNA kit. The public reads were reanalyzed by TCRdb: fastp trimming at Q25, MiXCR alignment, in-frame beta chains only. Rows with one shared CDR3 protein collapse into an entry with the most common genes and DNA. The sample yields some 8,500 distinct CDR3 sequences; 36% were counted once. The ten largest account for less than 25% of the sample. These receptors have no known antigen. In the paper's terms, the treatment or condition label means: approximately 9-day PBMC culture with coronavirus spike peptide pools or control peptides (ViraFEST assay). CD4+ T cells from unexposed donors were collected before the COVID-19 pandemic (2011-2018).

The material sequenced was CD4+ T cells from blood, cultured in vitro. Receptors originate from a human donor in good health.

The table lists this clonotype with a count of one. The CDR3 loop reads CASSLRRATYEQYF. DNA of the CDR3: TGTGCCAGCAGCTTACGCAGGGCCACCTACGAGCAGTACTTC. V is TRBV7-2 and J is TRBJ2-7, with D maybe TRBD1 (5 bases). The CDR3 loop spans 14 amino acids. In germline, CDR1 is SGHTA, CDR2 FQGNSA. V shed 2 bases and J shed 2 bases, with 10 bases lying between them.

V is TRBV9 and J is TRBJ2-1, with no clear D. The V gene lost 4 bases and the J gene lost 0 bases, with 11 bases spanning the gap. The CDR3 totals 15 residues. Germline V gene lookup returns CDR1 SGDLS and CDR2 YYNGEE. CDR3 protein: CASSHPTSSYNEQFF. CDR3 coding DNA: TGTGCCAGCAGCCACCCCACGAGCTCCTACAATGAGCAGTTCTTC.

This clonotype occurred once. The rearrangement links TRBV29-1 to TRBJ2-1, with 9 bases aligning to TRBD2. The germline CDR1 and CDR2 sequences are SQVTM and ANQGSEA. The CDR3 is made up of 14 amino acids. V gave up 7 bases and J gave up 3 bases; unmatched junction bases: 7. CDR3 sequence reads: CSAREAGGYNEQFF. CDR3 sequence (DNA): TGCAGCGCCCGTGAAGCGGGGGGCTACAATGAGCAGTTCTTC.

The genes are TRBV12-3 or TRBV12-4 and TRBJ2-7; 11 positions agree with TRBD1. V dropped 0 bases and J dropped 6; count of bases not matched to a gene: 7. CDR3 length: 16 residues. The CDR3 bases are TGTGCCAGCAGTTTAGCCGGGACAGGGGGGCGAGGCGAGCAGTACTTC. Protein: CASSLAGTGGRGEQYF.

J is TRBJ1-5 and V is TRBV5-8; tentative D call: TRBD1 (5 bases). The length of the CDR3 is 14 residues. From germline, CDR1 is SGHTS and CDR2 YDEGEE. V was trimmed by 0 bases and J by 4 bases, leaving 8 bases between them. The CDR3 protein is CASSLGGGNQPQHF. The CDR3 DNA follows: TGTGCCAGCAGCTTGGGGGGGGGTAATCAGCCCCAGCATTTT.

V usage is TRBV12-3 or TRBV12-4 and J usage is TRBJ2-5, with 15 bases aligning to TRBD2. The CDR3 sequence is 15 residues long. J gave up 6 bases and V 3 bases, and 2 bases lay outside the gene matches. The CDR3 DNA sequence: TGTGCCAGCAGTTTCGGACTAGCGGGAGGGAAGACCCAGTACTTC. It is translated as CASSFGLAGGKTQYF.

This clonotype has a handful of counts. The chain uses TRBV20-1 and TRBJ1-2; D not certain. Germline V gives CDR1 DFQATT, CDR2 SNEGSKA (reference sequence). The V and J ends lost 0 bases and 5 bases respectively, with 7 bases between them. The CDR3 runs to 12 residues. CDR3 region: CSARDHQYGYTF. CDR3 nucleotide sequence: TGCAGTGCTAGAGATCATCAGTATGGCTACACCTTC.

The chain links TRBV7-2 to TRBJ2-6; 7 positions match TRBD1. This CDR3 comprises 15 residues. Germline CDR1 is SGHTA and CDR2 is FQGNSA. Unmatched junction bases numbered 9, after V lost 5 bases and J lost 8 bases. For the CDR3, the DNA is TGTGCCAGCAGCCCCCAGGACAGGATGTCCAACGTCCTGACTTTC. This encodes CASSPQDRMSNVLTF. Based on the CDR3 plus reference TRBV7-2 and TRBJ2-6, the full variable domain is GAGVSQSPSNKVTEKGKDVELRCDPISGHTALYWYRQSLGQGLEFLIYFQGNSAPDKSGLPSDRFSAERTGGSVSTLTIQRTQQEDSAVYLCASSPQDRMSNVLTFGAGSRLTVL.

The chain recombines TRBV27 with TRBJ2-1; unclear D gene. This CDR3 is built from 15 residues. From germline, CDR1 is MNHEY and CDR2 SMNVEV (reference sequence). The V end lost 5 bases, the J end lost 6 bases, and 17 bases lay between the germline ends. CDR3 coding DNA: TGTGCCAGCAGTCCCCCAGATCAGCGTGTCAATGAGCAGTTCTTC. Protein sequence: CASSPPDQRVNEQFF.

This clonotype showed up just a few times. The chain employs TRBV7-2 and TRBJ2-5; 7 bases are shared with TRBD1. The CDR3 covers 16 residues. The V gene's germline CDR1 is SGHTA and CDR2 FQGNSA. V was clipped by 0 bases and J by 1 base; unmatched bases: 5. The CDR3: CASSLAAQGVQETQYF. CDR3 in DNA: TGTGCCAGCAGCTTAGCGGCGCAGGGGGTCCAAGAGACCCAGTACTTC.

This clonotype has a handful of counts. The rearrangement joins TRBV7-3 to TRBJ1-2; tentative D call: TRBD1 (5 bases). Trimming stripped 4 bases from V and 8 bases from J, with 23 bases between. This CDR3 has 16 amino acids. From germline, CDR1 is SGHTA and CDR2 FQGTGA. CDR3 coding DNA: TGTGCCAGCAGCTCCACTCCGGGACGGAGTTTAGGCGGCTACACCTTC. Its protein is CASSSTPGRSLGGYTF.

This chain links TRBV28 with TRBJ1-2, with 8 bases lining up with TRBD1. Germline V CDR1 and CDR2: MDHEN, SYDVKM. This CDR3 has 13 residues. V lost 11 bases to trimming and J lost 0 bases; unmatched junction nucleotides: 5. CDR3 loop: CAGQGGANYGYTF. As DNA, the CDR3 is TGTGCCGGACAGGGTGGAGCTAACTATGGCTACACCTTC.

The sample holds a few counts of this clonotype. This chain joins TRBV7-2 and TRBJ2-5, with D possibly matching TRBD2 (5 bases). Germline V gives CDR1 SGHTA, CDR2 FQGNSA. The CDR3 spans 13 residues. With 5 bases removed from V and 5 bases from J, the gap between germline ends came to 12 bases. CDR3 nucleotides: TGTGCCAGCAGCGCGGGCCCGGGGGAGACCCAGTACTTC. Translation: CASSAGPGETQYF.

The genes are TRBV29-1 and TRBJ2-3; maybe TRBD1 (5 bases). This CDR3 comprises 14 residues. V was clipped by 3 bases and J by 4 bases, with 14 bases between them. CDR1 is SQVTM and CDR2 is ANQGSEA in the germline V gene. The CDR3 reads CSVEGPVVSDTQYF. The CDR3 DNA is TGCAGCGTTGAGGGGCCGGTGGTGTCAGATACGCAGTATTTT.

The chain recombines TRBV9 with TRBJ1-6, with 7 nucleotides matching TRBD1. Germline loops: CDR1 SGDLS, CDR2 YYNGEE. The V segment lost 4 bases and the J segment 10 bases; nucleotides outside the gene matches: 8. The CDR3 loop spans 14 amino acids. CDR3 bases: TGTGCCAGCAGCCCGCGACAGGGAAGCTCACCCCTCCACTTT. Its translation is CASSPRQGSSPLHF.

V is TRBV6-2 or TRBV6-3 and J is TRBJ2-7; D may correspond to TRBD1 or TRBD2 (5 bases each). Trimming pared 7 bases from V and 5 bases from J, leaving 18 bases between. Germline V gene data show CDR1 as MNHEY and CDR2 as SVGEGT. This CDR3 comprises 14 residues. CDR3 sequence reads: CASIGTSFDHEQYF. In DNA form, the CDR3 reads TGTGCCAGCATAGGGACGTCCTTTGACCACGAGCAGTACTTC.